This entry is about one TCR beta chain. These data originate in a study of CD8 T cells in Susac syndrome. About 0.45 to 1 ug RNA was reverse transcribed with random hexamers. MiXCR, run by TCRdb on the immunoSEQ multiplex PCR reads, gives a single entry per CDR3 protein. The data show some 190,000 distinct CDR3 sequences, with roughly 94% seen just once and approximately 0.1% held by the top ten. The sample taken for sequencing was CD4+ T cells from PBMCs. The TCR sequence derives from a human donor in good health.

The CDR3 nucleotides are TGCAGTGCGCAAGCTGGGGCCCCCCAAGAGACCCAGTACTTC. As protein: CSAQAGAPQETQYF. The rearrangement joins TRBV20-1 to TRBJ2-5; D perhaps matches TRBD1 (5 bases). The V and J ends lost 6 bases and 1 base respectively, with 15 bases between them. Germline CDR1 is DFQATT and CDR2 is SNEGSKA (reference sequence). The CDR3 extends over 14 amino acids.